The rows below give T cell receptor beta chains drawn from one sample of a study of T cell responses to AZD1222 COVID-19 vaccine. The table came from immunoSEQ multiplex PCR; TCRdb's copy has only in-frame clones and leaves some out. The sample has around 130,000 clones; over 90% are singletons. The sample in question was peripheral blood, obtained on day 0 of AZD1222 vaccination. The receptors shown here come from an adult in good health. Both conserved end residues are trimmed from each CDR3. Fields, in order: J gene, V gene, CDR3 protein.

>TRBJ2-2|TRBV27
ASSLGRGDTGELF
>TRBJ2-7|TRBV5-6
ASSSPRGPSGRLVYEQY
>TRBJ2-1|TRBV4-1
ASSQLSPGVGVNNEQF
>TRBJ1-1|TRBV20-1
SASAFQAVS
>TRBJ2-3|TRBV9
ASSVVMTDTQY
>TRBJ1-2|TRBV7-8
ASSLRQDNYGYT
>TRBJ1-4|TRBV5-1
ASSLRSPGATNEKLF
>TRBJ2-1|TRBV7-8
ASSASGTSINEQF
>TRBJ1-1|TRBV27
ASSKGGGMNTEAF
>TRBJ1-6|TRBV2
ASRAPARENSPLH
>TRBJ2-5|TRBV18
ATSSLGPGGQETQY
>TRBJ2-1|TRBV19
ASSIRLAGRNEQF
>TRBJ2-7|TRBV5-1
ASSLDFVSVYEQY
>TRBJ1-4|TRBV28
ASAETDTPNEKLF
>TRBJ2-7|TRBV9
ASSPPGTAGGEQY
>TRBJ1-1|TRBV11-3
ASSLDLRAEAF
>TRBJ2-1|TRBV9
ASSAGPTNYNEQF
>TRBJ1-4|TRBV21-1
ASREAGCKEKLF
>TRBJ1-1|TRBV27
ASSFFGEAF
>TRBJ2-7|TRBV7-2
ASSLAGTEPYEQY
>TRBJ1-4|TRBV4-3
ASSQVHGGLNEKLF
>TRBJ2-3|TRBV30
AWSVLPDTQY
>TRBJ2-3|TRBV11-2
ASSLVSSGSADTQY
>TRBJ1-5|TRBV6-1
ASSAPVNGAGNQPQH
>TRBJ1-1|TRBV6-2/TRBV6-3
ASSRHAGEVGTEAF
>TRBJ2-7|TRBV7-9
ASSLSSRDYEQY
>TRBJ1-1|TRBV7-8
ASSLTGIEAF
>TRBJ1-2|TRBV2
ASSLRPGVGYGYT
>TRBJ2-7|TRBV28
ASSLSGSGYEQY
>TRBJ1-2|TRBV7-9
ASSPASGTGGSGYT
>TRBJ1-6|TRBV19
ASSPGTGYGTYNSPLH
>TRBJ2-3|TRBV6-6
AISSGSGTDTQY
>TRBJ1-2|TRBV30
AWSVQMAGRGGYT
>TRBJ2-7|TRBV19
ASSIGWGPYEQY
>TRBJ2-3|TRBV30
AWSWGRGDTQY
>TRBJ1-5|TRBV30
AWRGGDNQPQH
>TRBJ2-1|TRBV7-9
ASSLGMPGQVSSYNEQF
>TRBJ2-3|TRBV5-1
ASSPRRGSLTDTQY
>TRBJ1-4|TRBV5-6
ASSLFAGGDEKLF
>TRBJ2-1|TRBV28
ASSYPRGGAHNEQF
>TRBJ1-1|TRBV6-6
AIKGRDMNTEAF
>TRBJ1-2|TRBV23-1
ASSLGAGHYNYGYT